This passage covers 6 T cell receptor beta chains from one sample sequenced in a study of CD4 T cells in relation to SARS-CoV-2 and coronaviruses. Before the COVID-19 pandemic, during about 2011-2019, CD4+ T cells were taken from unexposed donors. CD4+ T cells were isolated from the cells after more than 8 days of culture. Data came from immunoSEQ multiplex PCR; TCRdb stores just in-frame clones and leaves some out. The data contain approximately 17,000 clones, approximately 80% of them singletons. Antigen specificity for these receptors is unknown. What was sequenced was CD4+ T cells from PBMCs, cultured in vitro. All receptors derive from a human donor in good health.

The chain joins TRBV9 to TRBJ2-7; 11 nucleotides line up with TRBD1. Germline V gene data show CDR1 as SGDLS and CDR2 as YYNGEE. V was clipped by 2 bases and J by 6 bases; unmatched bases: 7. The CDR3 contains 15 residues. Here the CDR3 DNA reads TGTGCCAGCAGCGTCCTGGGGGACAGGGGGTCCGAGCAGTACTTC. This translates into CASSVLGDRGSEQYF.

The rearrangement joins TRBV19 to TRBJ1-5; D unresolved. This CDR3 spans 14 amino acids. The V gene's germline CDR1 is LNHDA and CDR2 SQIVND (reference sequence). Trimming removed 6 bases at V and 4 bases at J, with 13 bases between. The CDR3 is CASSRRGNNQPQHF. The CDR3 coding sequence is TGTGCCAGTAGCAGACGGGGTAATAATCAGCCCCAGCATTTT.

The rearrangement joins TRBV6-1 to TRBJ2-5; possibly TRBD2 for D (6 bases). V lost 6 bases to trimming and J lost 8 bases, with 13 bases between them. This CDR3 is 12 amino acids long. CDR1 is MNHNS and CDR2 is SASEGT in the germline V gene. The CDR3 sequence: CASRGLPSTQYF. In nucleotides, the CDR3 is TGTGCCAGCAGAGGACTACCCTCAACCCAGTACTTC.

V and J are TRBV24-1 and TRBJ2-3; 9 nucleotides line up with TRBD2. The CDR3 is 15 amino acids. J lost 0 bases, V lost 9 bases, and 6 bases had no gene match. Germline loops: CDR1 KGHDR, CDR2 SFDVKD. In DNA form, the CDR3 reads TGTGCCACCGGTAGCGGGGGCGCTAGCACAGATACGCAGTATTTT. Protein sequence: CATGSGGASTDTQYF.

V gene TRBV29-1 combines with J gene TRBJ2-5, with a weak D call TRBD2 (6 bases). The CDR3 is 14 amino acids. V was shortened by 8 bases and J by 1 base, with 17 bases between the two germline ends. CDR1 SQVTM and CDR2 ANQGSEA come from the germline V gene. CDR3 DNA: TGCAGCATCGGTGGGTCTAGCGTCCAAGAGACCCAGTACTTC. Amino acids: CSIGGSSVQETQYF.

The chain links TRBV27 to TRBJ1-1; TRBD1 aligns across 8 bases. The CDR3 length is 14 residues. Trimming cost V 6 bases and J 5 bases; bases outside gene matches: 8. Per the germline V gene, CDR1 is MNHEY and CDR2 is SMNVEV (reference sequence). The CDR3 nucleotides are TGTGCCAGCAGCCCCAGGGGGCTCGGGACTGAAGCTTTCTTT. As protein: CASSPRGLGTEAFF.